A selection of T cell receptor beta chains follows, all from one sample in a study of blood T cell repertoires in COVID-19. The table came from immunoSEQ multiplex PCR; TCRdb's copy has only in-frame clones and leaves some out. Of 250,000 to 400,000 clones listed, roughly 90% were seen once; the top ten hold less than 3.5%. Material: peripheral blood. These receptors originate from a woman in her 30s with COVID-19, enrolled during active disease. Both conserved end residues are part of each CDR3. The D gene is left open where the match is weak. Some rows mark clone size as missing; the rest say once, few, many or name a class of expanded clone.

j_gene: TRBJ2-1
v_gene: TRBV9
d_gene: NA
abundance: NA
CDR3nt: TGTGCCAGCAGCGAGATGGGGGCTTCCGACTACAATGAGCAGTTCTTC
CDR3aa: CASSEMGASDYNEQFF

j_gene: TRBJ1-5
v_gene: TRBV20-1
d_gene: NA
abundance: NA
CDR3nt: TGCAGTGCTAGTGTTACGGGGAATAGCAATCAGCCCCAGCATTTT
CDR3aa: CSASVTGNSNQPQHF

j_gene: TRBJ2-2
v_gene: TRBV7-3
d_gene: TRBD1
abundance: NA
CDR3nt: TGTGCCAGCAGCCCAGGGACAGGGATGGCCACCGGGGAGCTGTTTTTT
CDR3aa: CASSPGTGMATGELFF

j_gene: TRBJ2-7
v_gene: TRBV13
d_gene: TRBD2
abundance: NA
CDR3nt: TGTGCCAGCGGGACGGGAGAGCGGGGCTACGAGCAGTACTTC
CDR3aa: CASGTGERGYEQYF

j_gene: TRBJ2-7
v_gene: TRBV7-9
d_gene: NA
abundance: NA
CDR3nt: TGTGCCAGCAACGCCCCGGGAGCAAAGTACGAGCAGTACTTC
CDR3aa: CASNAPGAKYEQYF

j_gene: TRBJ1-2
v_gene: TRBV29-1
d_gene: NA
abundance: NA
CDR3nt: TGCAGCGTTGCGGACACCTCAGCTAACTATGGCTACACCTTC
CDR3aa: CSVADTSANYGYTF

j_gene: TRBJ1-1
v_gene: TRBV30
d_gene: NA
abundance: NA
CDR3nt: TGTGCCTGGAGTGTAGGGGGTAACACTGAAGCTTTCTTT
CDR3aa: CAWSVGGNTEAFF

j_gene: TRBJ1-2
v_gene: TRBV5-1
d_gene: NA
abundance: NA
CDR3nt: TGCGCCAGCACCAAACGGCCAGGGATGGAGTATGGCTACACCTTC
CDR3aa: CASTKRPGMEYGYTF

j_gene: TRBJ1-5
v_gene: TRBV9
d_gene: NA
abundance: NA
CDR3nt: TGTGCCAGCAGCGTAGATGGGGGCGCGACTCAGCCCCAGCATTTT
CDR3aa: CASSVDGGATQPQHF

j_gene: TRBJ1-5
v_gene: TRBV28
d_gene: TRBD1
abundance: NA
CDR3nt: TGTGCCAGCAGTTTCGGGACAGGGGGGTTGATGCCCCAGCATTTT
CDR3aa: CASSFGTGGLMPQHF

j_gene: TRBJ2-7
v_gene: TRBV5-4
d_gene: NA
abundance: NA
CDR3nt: TGTGCCAGCAGCGGGGACATCAGCTCCTACGAGCAGTACTTC
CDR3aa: CASSGDISSYEQYF

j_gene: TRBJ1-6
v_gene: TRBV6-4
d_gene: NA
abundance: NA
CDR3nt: TGTGCCAGCAGTGTACGAGGAGAGGATTCACCCCTCCACTTT
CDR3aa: CASSVRGEDSPLHF

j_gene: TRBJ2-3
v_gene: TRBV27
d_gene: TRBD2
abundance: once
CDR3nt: TGTGGGACGGGGCTAGCGGGAACTAGCACAGATACGCAGTATTTT
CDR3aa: CGTGLAGTSTDTQYF

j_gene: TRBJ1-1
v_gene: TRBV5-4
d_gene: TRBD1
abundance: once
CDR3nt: TGTGCCAGCAGCCCCTTACCGGGACAGGGTAGTAAGAACACTGAAGCTTTCTTT
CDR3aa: CASSPLPGQGSKNTEAFF

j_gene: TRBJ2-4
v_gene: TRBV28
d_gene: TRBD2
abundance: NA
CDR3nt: TGTGCCAGCAGCCTAACCCGCGCGGGGGAAAACATTCAGTACTTC
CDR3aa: CASSLTRAGENIQYF

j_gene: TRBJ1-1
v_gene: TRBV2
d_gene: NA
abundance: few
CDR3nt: TGTGCCAGCAGTAAAAACAGCGGGAACACTGAAGCTTTCTTT
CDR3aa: CASSKNSGNTEAFF

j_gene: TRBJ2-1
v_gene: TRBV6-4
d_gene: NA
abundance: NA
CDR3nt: TGTGCCAGCAGTACGGGAGTCGGTAGCTACAATGAGCAGTTCTTC
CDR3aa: CASSTGVGSYNEQFF

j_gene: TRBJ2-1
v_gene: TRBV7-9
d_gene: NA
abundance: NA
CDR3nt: TGTGCCAGCAGCTTAGTAGCGCTTGAGCAGTTCTTC
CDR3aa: CASSLVALEQFF

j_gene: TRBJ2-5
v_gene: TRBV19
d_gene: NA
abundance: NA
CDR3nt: TGTGCCACCTCGACAGGAACACAAGAGACCCAGTACTTC
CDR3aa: CATSTGTQETQYF

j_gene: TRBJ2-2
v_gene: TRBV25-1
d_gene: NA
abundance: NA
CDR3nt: TGTGCCAGCAGTGATTCCGGTATCTCGAACACCGGGGAGCTGTTTTTT
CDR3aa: CASSDSGISNTGELFF

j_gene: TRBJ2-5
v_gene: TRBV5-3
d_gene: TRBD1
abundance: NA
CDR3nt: TGTGCCAGAAGAAACGGGACAGGCGAAGAGACCCAGTACTTC
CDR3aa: CARRNGTGEETQYF

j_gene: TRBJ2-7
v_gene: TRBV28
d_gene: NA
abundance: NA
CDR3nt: TGTGCCAGCAGCCTCCCGGGAAATAGGTACGAGCAGTACTTC
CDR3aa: CASSLPGNRYEQYF

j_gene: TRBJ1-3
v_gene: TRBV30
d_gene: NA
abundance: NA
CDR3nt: TGTGCCTGGACGGCGGCTGGAAACACCATATATTTT
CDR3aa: CAWTAAGNTIYF

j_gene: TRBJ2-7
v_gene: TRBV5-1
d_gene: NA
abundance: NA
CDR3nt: TGCGCCAGCAGCTTGGCTTCCGACAGGTTCCCCTACGAGCAGTACTTC
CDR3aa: CASSLASDRFPYEQYF

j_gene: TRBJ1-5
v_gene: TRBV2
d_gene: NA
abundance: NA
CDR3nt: TGTGCCAGCAGTCTGACAACCAATAATTATAGCAATCAGCCCCAGCATTTT
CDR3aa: CASSLTTNNYSNQPQHF

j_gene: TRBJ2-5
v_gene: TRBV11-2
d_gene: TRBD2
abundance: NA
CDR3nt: TGTGCCAGCAGCACTCTAGCGGGAGGCCCTCGGGAGACCCAGTACTTC
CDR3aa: CASSTLAGGPRETQYF

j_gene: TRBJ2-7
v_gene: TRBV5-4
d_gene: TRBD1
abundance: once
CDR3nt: TGTGCCAGCAGCTCCGACAGGGCCTACGAGCAGTACTTC
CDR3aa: CASSSDRAYEQYF

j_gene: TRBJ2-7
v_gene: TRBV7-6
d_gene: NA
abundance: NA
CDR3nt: TGTGCCAGCACCAACCTACTCGGGGGGGACAGCTCCTACGAGCAGTACTTC
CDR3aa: CASTNLLGGDSSYEQYF

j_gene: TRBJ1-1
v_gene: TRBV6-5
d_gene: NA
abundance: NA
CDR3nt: TGTGCCAGCAGTTCCCCAGGGCTTACTTACACTGAAGCTTTCTTT
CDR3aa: CASSSPGLTYTEAFF

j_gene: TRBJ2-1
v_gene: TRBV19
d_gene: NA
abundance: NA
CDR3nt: TGTGCCAGTAGTATAGACCGGGACTGGGTAGACAATGAGCAGTTCTTC
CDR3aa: CASSIDRDWVDNEQFF

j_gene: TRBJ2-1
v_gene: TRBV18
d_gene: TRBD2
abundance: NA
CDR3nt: TGTGCCAGCTCACCTAGCTCCGGGAGGAGTGGGGATGAGCAGTTCTTC
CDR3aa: CASSPSSGRSGDEQFF

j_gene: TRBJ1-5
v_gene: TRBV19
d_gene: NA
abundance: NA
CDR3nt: TGTGCCAGTAGTATTCTCCGGCACCCAAAAGGGGAGGGCAATCAGCCCCAGCATTTT
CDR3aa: CASSILRHPKGEGNQPQHF

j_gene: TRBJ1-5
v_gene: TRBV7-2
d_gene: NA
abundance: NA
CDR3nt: TGTGCCAGCAGCCCTTGGGGCGGGGGAATTCAGCCCCAGCATTTT
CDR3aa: CASSPWGGGIQPQHF

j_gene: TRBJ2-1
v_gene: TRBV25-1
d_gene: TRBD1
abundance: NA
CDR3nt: TGTGCCAGCAGTGAAATCCCTTGGGACAGGGCTATTGATGAGCAGTTCTTC
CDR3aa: CASSEIPWDRAIDEQFF

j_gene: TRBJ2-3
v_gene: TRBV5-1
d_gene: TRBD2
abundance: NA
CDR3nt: TGCGCCAGCAGCTCGAAGCGGGAGGGTCCAGATACGCAGTATTTT
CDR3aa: CASSSKREGPDTQYF

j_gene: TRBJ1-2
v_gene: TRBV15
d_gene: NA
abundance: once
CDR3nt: TGTGCCACCAGCAGAGATCAGGGTACCTATGGCTACACCTTC
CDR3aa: CATSRDQGTYGYTF

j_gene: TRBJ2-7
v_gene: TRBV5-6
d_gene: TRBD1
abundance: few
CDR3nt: TGTGCCAGCAGCTTAGGGACAGGAGTGGTAGAGCAGTACTTC
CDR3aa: CASSLGTGVVEQYF

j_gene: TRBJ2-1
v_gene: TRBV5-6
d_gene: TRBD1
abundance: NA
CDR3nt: TGTGCCAGCAGCTACGGGACAGGGGGGAACAATGAGCAGTTCTTC
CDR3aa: CASSYGTGGNNEQFF

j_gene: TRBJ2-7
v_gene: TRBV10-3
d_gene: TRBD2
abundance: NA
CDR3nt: TGTGCCATCAGTGAGTCGACGTGGACTAGCGGACAGTCCTACGAGCAGTACTTC
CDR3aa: CAISESTWTSGQSYEQYF

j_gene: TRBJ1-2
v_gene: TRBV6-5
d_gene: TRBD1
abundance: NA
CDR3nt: TGTGCCAGCAGGACAGGGGGGGGCTATGGCTACACCTTC
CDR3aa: CASRTGGGYGYTF

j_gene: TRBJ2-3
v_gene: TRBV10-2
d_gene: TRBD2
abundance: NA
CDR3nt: TGCGCCAGCAGTGACCCTAGCGGGAGGGCATATACGCAGTATTTT
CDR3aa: CASSDPSGRAYTQYF

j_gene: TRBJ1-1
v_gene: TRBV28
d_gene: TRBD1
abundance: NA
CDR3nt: TGTGCCAGCAGTTCAATGAAGGACAGGAGGACTGAAGCTTTCTTT
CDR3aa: CASSSMKDRRTEAFF

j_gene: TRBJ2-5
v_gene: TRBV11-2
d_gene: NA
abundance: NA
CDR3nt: TGTGCCAGCAGCCCCCCCAGACAAGAGACCCAGTACTTC
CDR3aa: CASSPPRQETQYF

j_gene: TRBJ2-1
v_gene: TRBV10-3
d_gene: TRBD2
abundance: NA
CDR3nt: TGTGCCATCACCGAGGGACTAGCGGGAGACGGGGAGCAGTTCTTC
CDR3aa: CAITEGLAGDGEQFF

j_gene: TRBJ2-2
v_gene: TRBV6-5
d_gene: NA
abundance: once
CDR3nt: TGTGCCAGCAGCAAGCCAGGGTCCTCCGGGGAGCTGTTTTTT
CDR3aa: CASSKPGSSGELFF

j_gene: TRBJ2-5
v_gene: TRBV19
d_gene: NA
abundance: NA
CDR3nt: TGTGCCAGTAGTATAGACGGAGGGTTAGGGGAGACCCAGTACTTC
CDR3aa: CASSIDGGLGETQYF

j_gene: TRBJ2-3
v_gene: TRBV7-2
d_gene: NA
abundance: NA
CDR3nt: TGTGCCAGCAGCTTAGTATCCCAGGGCCTGAGAGATACGCAGTATTTT
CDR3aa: CASSLVSQGLRDTQYF

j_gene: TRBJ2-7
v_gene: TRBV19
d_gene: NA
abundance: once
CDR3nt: TGTGCCAGTAGTAGACGTGGGAGCTCCTACGAGCAGTACTTC
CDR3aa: CASSRRGSSYEQYF

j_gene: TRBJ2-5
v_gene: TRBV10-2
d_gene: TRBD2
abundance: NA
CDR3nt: TGCGCCAGCAGTGACCCAGTAGCGGGAGTGGAAGAGACCCAGTACTTC
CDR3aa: CASSDPVAGVEETQYF

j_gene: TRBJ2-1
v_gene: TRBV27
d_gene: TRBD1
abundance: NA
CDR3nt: TGTGCCAGCAGTTCCCAGGACAGGGGGCACAATGAGCAGTTCTTC
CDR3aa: CASSSQDRGHNEQFF

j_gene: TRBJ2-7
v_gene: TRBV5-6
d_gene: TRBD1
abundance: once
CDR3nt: TGTGCCAGCAGCCCGAAGACAGGGTTCTACGAGCAGTACTTC
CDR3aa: CASSPKTGFYEQYF

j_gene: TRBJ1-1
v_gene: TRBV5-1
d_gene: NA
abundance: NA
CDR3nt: TGCGCCAGCAGCCAACCACAAGGGGGAACTGAAGCTTTCTTT
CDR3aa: CASSQPQGGTEAFF

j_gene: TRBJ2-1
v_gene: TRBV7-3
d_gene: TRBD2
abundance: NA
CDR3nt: TGTGCCAGCAGCCGCCTAGGCGGGGGAGGGGTCAATGAGCAGTTCTTC
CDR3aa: CASSRLGGGGVNEQFF

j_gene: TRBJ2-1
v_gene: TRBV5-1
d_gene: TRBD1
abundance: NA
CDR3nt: TGCGCCAGCGGGGACAGGGGGGTTCTCACGACCGGCAATGAGCAGTTCTTC
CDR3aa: CASGDRGVLTTGNEQFF